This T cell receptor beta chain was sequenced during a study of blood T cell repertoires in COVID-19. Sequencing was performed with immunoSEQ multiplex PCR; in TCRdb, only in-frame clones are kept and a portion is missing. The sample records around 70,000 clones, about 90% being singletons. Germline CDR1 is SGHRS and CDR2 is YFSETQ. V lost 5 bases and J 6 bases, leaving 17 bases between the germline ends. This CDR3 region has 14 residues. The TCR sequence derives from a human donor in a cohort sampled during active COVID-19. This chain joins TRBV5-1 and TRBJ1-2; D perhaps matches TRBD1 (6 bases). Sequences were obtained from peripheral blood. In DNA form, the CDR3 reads TGCGCCAGCAGTCTATCACAGGGTAGGCATGGCTACACCTTC. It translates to CASSLSQGRHGYTF.